The 2 T cell receptor beta chains reported below all come from one sample, sequenced in a study of read filtering for tumor transcriptome and immune sequencing. From around 440 ng of RNA, a library with molecular barcoded alpha/delta and beta/gamma adaptors was made. TCRdb called the reads again in MiXCR, with one record for every CDR3 protein. The sample lists around 44,000 distinct CDR3 sequences; over 10% were seen once. The sequenced material came from a population of CD138-negative cells sorted from bone marrow. These receptors came from a donor aged 40 or older with multiple myeloma.

Ten or more counts support this clonotype. This chain joins TRBV7-2 and TRBJ2-7; 15 bases align to TRBD2. Germline values: CDR1 SGHTA, CDR2 FQGNSA. Losses at the gene ends were 3 bases for V and 3 bases for J; bases not matched to a gene: 9. The CDR3 contains 18 residues. CDR3 in DNA: TGTGCCAGCAGCTTTGGACTAGCGGGAGGGGGATTCTACTACGAGCAGTACTTC. Its translation: CASSFGLAGGGFYYEQYF.

This clonotype was seen a few times. The chain employs TRBV5-4 and TRBJ2-7, with 9 nucleotides matching TRBD1. V shed 0 bases, J shed 7 bases, and the junction held 17 bases outside the gene matches. The germline V gene has CDR1 SGHNT and CDR2 YYREEE (reference sequence). This CDR3 comprises 18 residues. The CDR3 DNA is TGTGCCAGCAGCTTGGCCCAGAGGACAGGGGCTCCAGTGAGAGAGCAGTACTTC. This codes for CASSLAQRTGAPVREQYF.